This T cell receptor beta chain appears in the sequencing data of a study of T cell repertoires in cytomegalovirus infection. Study outcomes and limitations: Dominant in the ex vivo response were TCR beta clonotypes restricted by HLA-C and specific for CMV. CMV carriers with the relevant HLA were identified by cumulative public TCR beta family frequency.

CDR1 and CDR2 (germline): SGHTA, FQGNSA. The CDR3 runs 18 residues. V was pared by 2 bases and J by 5 bases, with 9 bases of the junction left unmatched. This clonotype appeared a few times. What it recognizes is unknown. TCRdb reanalysed the reads using MiXCR and keeps one entry per CDR3 protein. This repertoire shows more than 650,000 distinct CDR3 sequences, approximately 40% found once; its top ten account for 2.5% to 3.5%. Sequencing was carried out using PBMCs. The clonotype was recovered from a human donor in good health (CMV status not recorded). Some clones in this sample may be carry-over from other donors' samples. This chain connects TRBV7-2 to TRBJ2-2; TRBD1 agrees at 12 bases. The CDR3 nucleotides read TGTGCCAGCAGCTTAAACCCGGGACAGGGGGCTAGAACCGGGGAGCTGTTTTTT. Protein: CASSLNPGQGARTGELFF.